Presented here are 25 T cell receptor beta chains from one specimen sequenced in a study of blood T cell repertoires in COVID-19 (dated by TCRdb to 2018 to 2021). The library was generated by the immunoSEQ multiplex PCR assay. The table comes from immuneACCESS by way of TCRdb, which keeps in-frame sequences with V and J called. Part of the clones is missing from these tables; in studies checked, under half for an unresolved V gene and the rest for unknown reasons. Recorded for this sample are about 170,000 clones; less than 90% of them occurred a single time. The top ten constitute approximately 24% of the sample. Sequencing was done on a sample of peripheral blood. The receptors derive from a man in his 60s with acute or convalescent COVID-19.

The gene calls are TRBV6-5 and TRBJ1-2, with TRBD1 matching 8 bases. The V gene end was trimmed by 0 bases and the J gene end by 7 bases; junction bases not matched to a gene: 4. Germline-derived CDR1 and CDR2 are MNHEY and SVGAGI. The CDR3 runs to 14 residues. The DNA of the CDR3 is TGTGCCAGCAGTTACTCGACAGGGGATGGTGGCTACACCTTC. Protein: CASSYSTGDGGYTF.

The chain links TRBV5-6 to TRBJ1-6, with 7 bases aligning to TRBD1. Germline V gene lookup returns CDR1 SGHDT and CDR2 YYEEEE. The length of the CDR3 is 14 residues. V trimming: 6 bases; J trimming: 14 bases; junction bases outside the gene matches: 14. CDR3 in DNA: TGTGCCAGCACTTTGACAGGGTCAAATATGGCCCTCCACTTT. This sequence encodes CASTLTGSNMALHF.

This chain connects TRBV30 to TRBJ2-3, with 12 bases identical to TRBD1. V shed 2 bases, J shed 4 bases, and the junction held 4 bases outside the gene matches. The germline V gene encodes CDR1 GTSNPN and CDR2 SVGIG (reference sequence). The CDR3 length is 15 residues. The CDR3 protein is CAWSQGQGAADTQYF. The CDR3 DNA reads TGTGCCTGGAGTCAGGGACAGGGGGCCGCAGATACGCAGTATTTT.

The V gene is TRBV9, the J gene TRBJ1-2, with TRBD1 matching over 10 bases. CDR1 is SGDLS, CDR2 YYNGEE, per germline. The ends lost 4 bases at V and 4 bases at J; junction bases unmatched: 7. The CDR3 has 15 residues. The CDR3 bases are TGTGCCAGCAGCAAGGGACAGGGGTCCTTCTATGGCTACACCTTC. Translating it yields CASSKGQGSFYGYTF.

The V and J genes are TRBV5-6 and TRBJ2-7; D unresolved. This CDR3 region has 14 residues. Germline V CDR1 and CDR2: SGHDT, YYEEEE. Trimming cost V 5 bases and J 2 bases, with 14 bases left between them. The CDR3 loop is CASRPNIAPYEQYV. CDR3 nucleotide sequence: TGTGCCAGCAGACCTAATATTGCTCCCTACGAGCAGTACGTC.

This chain connects TRBV5-6 to TRBJ1-2; D is undetermined. Per germline, CDR1 SGHDT and CDR2 YYEEEE. This CDR3 has 14 amino acids. Deletions cut 5 bases from V and 0 bases from J, with 11 bases between. The CDR3 DNA reads TGTGCCAGCAGAAGACTGGGTCCTAACTATGGCTACACCTTC. Encoded protein: CASRRLGPNYGYTF.

V and J are TRBV19 and TRBJ1-5; a possible D gene is TRBD1 (6 bases). CDR1 and CDR2 from the germline V gene are LNHDA and SQIVND (reference sequence). V lost 4 bases, J lost 3 bases, and 10 bases lay in between. The CDR3 has 14 residues. CDR3 region: CASSSDRHNQPQHF. The CDR3 DNA reads as TGTGCCAGTAGTAGTGACAGGCACAATCAGCCCCAGCATTTT.

The chain employs TRBV12-3 or TRBV12-4 and TRBJ1-5; tentatively, D is TRBD1 (5 bases). V gave up 7 bases and J gave up 9 bases, with 16 bases separating them. The CDR3 contains 13 residues. CDR3: CASTLAGGSPQHF. CDR3 in DNA: TGTGCCAGCACCCTAGCCGGGGGATCGCCCCAGCATTTT.

The V gene is TRBV9, the J gene TRBJ2-2, with D tentatively TRBD2 (6 bases). V was clipped by 0 bases and J by 1 base, with 19 bases between them. Germline assignment: CDR1 SGDLS and CDR2 YYNGEE. The CDR3 has 19 residues. CDR3 in DNA: TGTGCCAGCAGCGTAGCCCCGGCGGGGACCCCCGGGAACACCGGGGAGCTGTTTTTT. Residues: CASSVAPAGTPGNTGELFF.

The chain's CDR3 is CASTPPGEGTQYF. CDR3 bases: TGTGCCAGCACCCCCCCCGGGGAGGGTACGCAGTATTTT. V is TRBV3-1 (or the pseudogene TRBV3-2) and J is TRBJ2-3; 7 bases fit TRBD2. CDR1 and CDR2 from the germline V gene are LGHDT and YNNKEL (reference sequence). The CDR3 length is 13 residues. V was pared by 7 bases and J by 8 bases, with 9 bases of the junction left unmatched.

A few counts support this clone. The DNA for the CDR3 is TGTGCCAGCAGGGGCCTAGGGGCGTCGGACACCGGGGAGCTGTTTTTT. Translation: CASRGLGASDTGELFF. The chain couples TRBV5-6 to TRBJ2-2; perhaps TRBD1 as D (5 bases). Germline V lookup: CDR1 SGHDT, CDR2 YYEEEE. V gave up 5 bases and J gave up 3 bases, with 17 bases separating them. The CDR3 spans 16 residues.

A remark on this clone: The identical CDR3 is also encoded by other nucleotide sequences in the sample. The CDR3 bases are TGCAGTGCCCGCCGGGATGGCTACACCTTC. It is translated as CSARRDGYTF. The V gene is TRBV20-1, the J gene TRBJ1-2; D is uncertain. CDR3 size: 10 residues. Germline CDR1 DFQATT, CDR2 SNEGSKA (reference sequence). Trimming took 6 bases from V and 6 from J, leaving 8 bases between them.

As concerns this clone: Additional DNA sequences in this sample encode the identical CDR3. The rearrangement joins TRBV6-5 to TRBJ1-1; 8 positions match TRBD1. The germline gives CDR1 MNHEY, CDR2 SVGAGI. After removal of 6 bases from V and 3 bases from J, the junction contained 3 bases not matched to a gene. The CDR3 has 13 amino acids. CDR3 residues: CASSLDRDTEAFF. The CDR3 coding sequence is TGTGCCAGCAGCCTGGACAGGGACACTGAAGCTTTCTTT.

The chain joins TRBV5-1 to TRBJ1-1; D gene ambiguous. Germline V gene data show CDR1 as SGHRS and CDR2 as YFSETQ. V shed 5 bases and J shed 1 base, with 15 bases lying between them. CDR3 length equals 15 residues. CDR3 region: CASRPHDGQNTEAFF. The CDR3 nucleotides read TGCGCCAGCAGACCTCATGATGGGCAGAACACTGAAGCTTTCTTT.

The CDR3: CASSQDWSAGGPTDTQYF. Here the CDR3 DNA reads TGCGCCAGCAGCCAAGACTGGTCAGCGGGGGGGCCCACAGATACGCAGTATTTT. The rearrangement joins TRBV4-1 to TRBJ2-3, with TRBD2 matching over 10 bases. The germline V gene has CDR1 MGHRA and CDR2 YSYEKL. The CDR3 totals 18 residues. Trimming cost V 0 bases and J 2 bases; bases outside gene matches: 8.

This chain uses TRBV19 with TRBJ1-2, with D perhaps matching TRBD1 (6 bases). V was pared by 2 bases and J by 14 bases, with 12 bases between. CDR1 LNHDA and CDR2 SQIVND come from the germline V gene (reference sequence). The CDR3 consists of 11 residues. CDR3 loop: CASSITGRATF. CDR3 sequence (DNA): TGTGCCAGTAGTATAACAGGGCGCGCGACCTTC.

The chain uses TRBV27 and TRBJ2-1; 13 nucleotides agree with TRBD2. The CDR3 consists of 14 residues. Germline CDR1 is MNHEY and CDR2 is SMNVEV (reference sequence). V shed 6 bases, J shed 8 bases, and the junction held 4 bases outside the gene matches. This chain's CDR3 is CASRTSGRLYEQFF. As DNA, the CDR3 is TGTGCCAGCAGGACTAGCGGGAGGTTGTATGAGCAGTTCTTC.

The chain employs TRBV5-1 and TRBJ1-6; 8 positions match TRBD1. CDR1 SGHRS and CDR2 YFSETQ come from the germline V gene. The CDR3 runs to 15 residues. The ends lost 4 bases at V and 7 bases at J; junction bases unmatched: 7. CDR3 amino acids: CASSTTTGDNSPLHF. For the CDR3, the DNA is TGCGCCAGCAGCACAACGACAGGGGACAATTCACCCCTCCACTTT.

CDR3 bases: TGCGCCAGCAGCTTAATCCTACAGGGGCCTAATGAAAAACTGTTTTTT. Protein sequence: CASSLILQGPNEKLFF. This sequence joins TRBV5-1 and TRBJ1-4; 7 positions match TRBD1. The germline V gene has CDR1 SGHRS and CDR2 YFSETQ. Losses at the gene ends were 2 bases for V and 3 bases for J; bases not matched to a gene: 7. CDR3 size: 16 residues.

In its sample, this clone was seen a few times. The CDR3 sequence is CASSRDREAPEAFF. In DNA form, the CDR3 reads TGTGCCAGCAGCCGCGACAGGGAAGCGCCTGAAGCTTTCTTT. This chain uses TRBV7-9 with TRBJ1-1; 7 bases align to TRBD1. Germline loops: CDR1 SEHNR, CDR2 FQNEAQ (reference sequence). This CDR3 region has 14 residues. J was trimmed by 6 bases and V by 5 bases; bases with no gene match: 9.

This clone was picked up one time. The chain is built from TRBV19 and TRBJ2-3; no reliable D call. Trimming shortened V by 5 bases and J by 6 bases, and 15 bases separated the two germline ends. Germline V gene data show CDR1 as LNHDA and CDR2 as SQIVND (reference sequence). This CDR3 contains 14 residues. The CDR3 DNA reads as TGTGCCAGTAGTGTTAGCTCCCCCCCCGATACGCAGTATTTT. Amino acids: CASSVSSPPDTQYF. Complete variable domain (other parts from reference TRBV19 and TRBJ2-3): DGGITQSPKYLFRKEGQNVTLSCEQNLNHDAMYWYRQDPGQGLRLIYYSQIVNDFQKGDIAEGYSVSREKKESFPLTVTSAQKNPTAFYLCASSVSSPPDTQYFGPGTRLTVL.

The chain joins TRBV7-8 to TRBJ1-4, with D possibly matching TRBD1 (5 bases). The CDR3 spans 15 residues. V lost 7 bases and J lost 3, with 15 bases in between. The germline CDR1 and CDR2 sequences are SGHVS and FQNEAQ. This CDR3 is CASKPQGAANEKLFF. The CDR3 nucleotides read TGTGCCAGCAAACCCCAGGGTGCGGCTAATGAAAAACTGTTTTTT.

The chain carries TRBV7-6 and TRBJ1-1, with D possibly matching TRBD1 (5 bases). This CDR3 comprises 15 residues. Trimming took off 9 bases at V and 0 bases at J, with 17 bases between the two ends. The V gene's germline CDR1 is SGHVS and CDR2 FNYEAQ. CDR3 loop: CASSSWGVMNTEAFF. The CDR3 DNA is TGTGCCAGTTCTTCATGGGGGGTAATGAACACTGAAGCTTTCTTT. Drawing the rest from reference TRBV7-6 and TRBJ1-1, the complete variable domain is GAGVSQSPRYKVTKRGQDVALRCDPISGHVSLYWYRQALGQGPEFLTYFNYEAQQDKSGLPNDRFSAERPEGSISTLTIQRTEQRDSAMYRCASSSWGVMNTEAFFGQGTRLTVV.

The CDR3 nucleotides read TGTGCCAGCAGTCAACCGGGTCTAGCGGGAGAGGATGAGCAGTTCTTC. Protein product: CASSQPGLAGEDEQFF. The genes are TRBV6-2 or TRBV6-3 and TRBJ2-1; 10 nucleotides match TRBD2. Germline V gene data show CDR1 as MNHEY and CDR2 as SVGEGT. Trimming cost V 5 bases and J 8 bases; bases outside gene matches: 12. The CDR3 consists of 16 residues.

V and J are TRBV27 and TRBJ1-4, with 8 bases that match TRBD1. The V gene's germline CDR1 is MNHEY and CDR2 SMNVEV (reference sequence). The CDR3 totals 16 residues. V gave up 3 bases and J gave up 8 bases; unmatched junction bases: 11. This CDR3 reads CASSLGIQGVGEKLFF. The CDR3 nucleotides are TGTGCCAGCAGTTTGGGCATACAGGGGGTTGGAGAAAAACTGTTTTTT.